What follows are 21 T cell receptor beta chains derived from one specimen sequenced in a study of shared clonotypes between healthy human individuals. The data were produced by immunoSEQ multiplex PCR, yet TCRdb's version contains in-frame clones alone and is incomplete. The sample contains around 1.1 million clones, approximately 80% of which appear only once. Sequencing input: memory CD4+ T cells from PBMCs. As for subset: CD45RA-negative fraction. The receptors stem from a man between 18 and 29 years old in good health. Some clones in this sample may be carry-over from other donors' samples.

The chain uses TRBV19 and TRBJ1-3; D ambiguous. The V gene lost 7 bases and the J gene lost 2 bases, with 12 bases spanning the gap. This CDR3 has 14 amino acids. CDR1 is LNHDA, CDR2 SQIVND, per germline (reference sequence). The CDR3 region has the DNA TGTGCCAGTATCGACGCTGGGACTGGAAACACCATATATTTT. It codes for CASIDAGTGNTIYF.

V and J are TRBV5-4 and TRBJ2-5, with D perhaps matching TRBD1 (5 bases). Trimming cost V 4 bases and J 7 bases, with 14 bases left between them. The CDR3 runs 13 residues. Germline lookup yields CDR1 SGHNT and CDR2 YYREEE (reference sequence). The CDR3 DNA is TGTGCCAGCAGCCTCAAGGGGCACGGGACCCAGTACTTC. Its protein is CASSLKGHGTQYF.

V and J are TRBV5-1 and TRBJ2-1; possible D gene TRBD2, 5 bases. The CDR3 totals 16 residues. Trimming cost V 1 base and J 1 base, with 12 bases left between them. CDR1 and CDR2 (germline): SGHRS, YFSETQ. Here the CDR3 reads CASSLTGIASYNEQFF. The CDR3 nucleotides are TGCGCCAGCAGCTTGACGGGGATCGCGTCCTACAATGAGCAGTTCTTC.

The V and J genes are TRBV10-3 and TRBJ1-5; no clear D. The germline V gene encodes CDR1 ENHRY and CDR2 SYGVKD. This CDR3 has 14 residues. V was clipped by 4 bases and J by 5 bases, with 12 bases between them. This CDR3 is CAISALQRDQPQHF. In DNA, the CDR3 is TGTGCCATCAGTGCCCTACAGAGAGATCAGCCCCAGCATTTT.

This clone was seen only a few times. The V and J genes are TRBV11-3 and TRBJ2-1; a possible D gene is TRBD2 (6 bases). CDR1 is SGHNT, CDR2 YENEEA, per germline. V lost 3 bases and J 9 bases, leaving 12 bases between the germline ends. The CDR3 has 13 residues. CDR3 region: CASSLGAGSEQFF. The DNA of the CDR3 is TGTGCCAGCAGCTTGGGTGCGGGAAGTGAGCAGTTCTTC.

This clone was picked up many times. Within the sample, other DNA sequences also encode this same CDR3. V gene TRBV14 combines with J gene TRBJ2-1; 9 nucleotides line up with TRBD2. CDR1 and CDR2 (germline): SGHDN, FVKESK. The CDR3 runs to 15 residues. The V gene end was trimmed by 1 base and the J gene end by 5 bases; junction bases not matched to a gene: 3. In DNA, the CDR3 is TGTGCCAGCAGCCAAGGCCTAGCGGGGAACAATGAGCAGTTCTTC. It specifies CASSQGLAGNNEQFF.

V gene TRBV28 combines with J gene TRBJ2-7, with D unresolved. The germline V and J ends were trimmed by 2 bases and 4 bases, with 15 bases remaining between them. Germline loops: CDR1 MDHEN, CDR2 SYDVKM. The CDR3 is 15 amino acids. The DNA of the CDR3 is TGTGCCAGCAGTTTAAGTCCGGCCGCGGTTTACGAGCAGTACTTC. Protein sequence: CASSLSPAAVYEQYF.

The chain joins TRBV5-1 to TRBJ2-1, with 7 positions matching TRBD1. CDR1 and CDR2 from the germline V gene are SGHRS and YFSETQ. There are 14 residues in the CDR3. V shed 0 bases, J shed 5 bases, and the junction held 2 bases outside the gene matches. The CDR3 spells CASSLDRGNNEQFF. The CDR3 DNA reads as TGCGCCAGCAGCTTGGACAGGGGAAACAATGAGCAGTTCTTC.

This clone was observed a single time. The chain links TRBV5-4 to TRBJ1-3; weak D call: TRBD1 (5 bases). V was shortened by 0 bases and J by 3 bases, with 10 bases between the two germline ends. The CDR3 consists of 15 residues. Germline loops: CDR1 SGHNT, CDR2 YYREEE (reference sequence). CDR3 coding DNA: TGTGCCAGCAGCTTGGGGCAGGGTTATGGAAACACCATATATTTT. This codes for CASSLGQGYGNTIYF.

The V gene is TRBV5-4, the J gene TRBJ2-1, with 8 bases matching TRBD1. This CDR3 region has 15 residues. The junction had 2 bases not matched to a gene; V was cut back by 0 bases and J by 3 bases. The V gene's germline CDR1 is SGHNT and CDR2 YYREEE (reference sequence). The CDR3 coding sequence is TGTGCCAGCAGCTTGGACAGGGGGTTCTACAATGAGCAGTTCTTC. Amino acids: CASSLDRGFYNEQFF.

The chain uses TRBV7-8 and TRBJ1-3; the match to TRBD1 covers 9 bases. The CDR3 has 16 residues. Germline trimming cut 1 base from V and 4 bases from J; bases unmatched to any gene: 5. Germline CDR1 is SGHVS and CDR2 is FQNEAQ. The CDR3 is CASSLGDRVGGNTIYF. DNA of the CDR3: TGTGCCAGCAGCTTAGGGGACAGGGTGGGCGGAAACACCATATATTTT.

This rearrangement joins TRBV5-4 to TRBJ1-2; tentatively, D is TRBD1 (5 bases). The CDR3 is 14 amino acids. V was shortened by 5 bases and J by 5 bases, with 16 bases between the two germline ends. Germline V gene sequence: CDR1 SGHNT, CDR2 YYREEE (reference sequence). CDR3 nucleotide sequence: TGTGCCAGCAGTGGAGGGGCGCGGGGTTATGGCTACACCTTC. Translation gives CASSGGARGYGYTF.

In its sample, this clone was seen once. The chain uses TRBV7-9 and TRBJ1-5, with unresolved D. Trimming left V 2 bases short and J 0 bases short, with 11 bases between. Germline V gives CDR1 SEHNR, CDR2 FQNEAQ (reference sequence). The CDR3 runs to 16 residues. CDR3 bases: TGTGCCAGCAGCTTATTAACAACCTCTAGCAATCAGCCCCAGCATTTT. Its protein is CASSLLTTSSNQPQHF.

V and J are TRBV28 and TRBJ2-2, with D unclear. Germline CDR1 and CDR2: MDHEN and SYDVKM. Deletions cut 6 bases from V and 4 bases from J, with 12 bases between. The CDR3 has 14 amino acids. The CDR3 DNA reads as TGTGCCAGCAGATCGTATAGCCGCACCGGGGAGCTGTTTTTT. It translates to CASRSYSRTGELFF.

About this clone: Other nucleotide sequences from this sample produce the same CDR3. CDR3 loop: CASSSWGQPQHF. The CDR3 coding sequence is TGTGCCAGCAGTTCTTGGGGTCAGCCCCAGCATTTT. J is TRBJ1-5 and V is TRBV28; D gene uncertain. V lost 4 bases and J 6 bases, leaving 7 bases between the germline ends. This CDR3 region has 12 residues. Germline CDR1 reads MDHEN; CDR2 reads SYDVKM.

Points on this clone: Different DNA sequences within this sample yield the same CDR3. The chain employs TRBV7-3 and TRBJ2-3, with 10 bases lining up with TRBD2. Trimming took 5 bases from V and 3 from J; bases not matched to a gene: 2. Germline V gene sequence: CDR1 SGHTA, CDR2 FQGTGA. This CDR3 has 14 amino acids. As DNA, the CDR3 is TGTGCCAGCAGCCCGGGACTAGCGACAGATACGCAGTATTTT. Translation: CASSPGLATDTQYF.

This chain joins TRBV6-1 and TRBJ2-3, with 9 nucleotides matching TRBD1. Germline values: CDR1 MNHNS, CDR2 SASEGT. The CDR3 spans 15 residues. V dropped 7 bases and J dropped 3; count of bases not matched to a gene: 8. CDR3 amino acids: CASIPDRGRTDTQYF. Written as DNA, the CDR3 is TGTGCCAGCATTCCGGACAGGGGACGGACAGATACGCAGTATTTT.

The CDR3 reads CASRNPGTSRWFF. For the CDR3, the DNA is TGTGCCAGCAGAAACCCAGGGACTAGCCGCTGGTTCTTC. The rearrangement links TRBV25-1 to TRBJ2-1, with 9 bases aligning to TRBD2. The CDR3 loop spans 13 amino acids. The ends lost 6 bases at V and 15 bases at J; junction bases unmatched: 12. The germline gives CDR1 MGHDK, CDR2 SYGVNS.

In nucleotides, the CDR3 is TGCGCCAGCAGCTTGGGCTCCCCGAGCTCCTACGAGCAGTACTTC. This encodes CASSLGSPSSYEQYF. This chain links TRBV5-1 with TRBJ2-7; D is uncertain. V lost 0 bases and J 0 bases, leaving 10 bases between the germline ends. The CDR3 totals 15 residues. CDR1 and CDR2 (germline): SGHRS, YFSETQ.

This clone occurred once. The J gene is TRBJ2-5, the V gene TRBV5-1; D not certain. The CDR3 contains 15 residues. CDR1 is SGHRS, CDR2 YFSETQ, per germline. Deletions cut 0 bases from V and 1 base from J, with 10 bases between. The chain's CDR3 is CASSLEGNSQETQYF. The CDR3 DNA sequence: TGCGCCAGCAGCTTGGAAGGGAACTCCCAAGAGACCCAGTACTTC.

A word on this clone: Other nucleotide sequences in the sample specify the same CDR3. The chain is built from TRBV20-1 and TRBJ1-5; the D is unclear. Deletions cut 0 bases from V and 5 bases from J, with 2 bases between. The CDR3 extends over 11 amino acids. Germline CDR1 is DFQATT and CDR2 is SNEGSKA (reference sequence). DNA for the CDR3: TGCAGTGCTAGAGACGATCAGCCCCAGCATTTT. It translates to CSARDDQPQHF.